The sequence of this TCR beta chain was determined in a study of patients and donors after allogeneic stem cell transplantation. TCRdb re-analysed the RT-PCR reads in MiXCR, keeping a single row per CDR3 protein. Altogether about a million distinct CDR3 sequences are present, approximately 19% being singletons, with the ten largest covering 5% to 7.5%. V was clipped by 7 bases and J by 7 bases, with 13 bases between them. There are 12 residues in the CDR3. Germline CDR1 reads SGHVS; CDR2 reads FQNEAQ. The source of this sequence is a human donor who was either an allogeneic HSCT recipient or a stem cell or donor lymphocyte infusion donor (not recorded which). It is not recorded whose cells these are; they may come from a transplant donor. The sequenced sample consisted of blood, either unsorted or a sorted T cell fraction (not recorded which). This chain joins TRBV7-8 and TRBJ1-2; D remains unclear. CDR3 region: CASTEPDLGYTF. CDR3 bases: TGTGCCAGCACAGAGCCGGACCTTGGCTACACCTTC.